The 31 T cell receptor beta chains below come from one sample, sequenced in a study of blood T cells in healthy people across ages. Together with a sample-barcoded 5' primer, a J-beta primer mix was included in a second PCR lasting about 7 to 11 cycles. TCRdb reprocessed the 5' RACE reads with MiXCR, giving one entry per CDR3 protein. The sample has fewer than 2 million distinct CDR3 sequences, around 42% seen once. Source material: blood. The receptors here all came from a human donor in good health.

The V gene is TRBV6-5, the J gene TRBJ2-1; 11 nucleotides line up with TRBD2. The J segment lost 0 bases and the V segment lost 0 bases, leaving 10 bases of the junction unmatched. CDR1 is MNHEY, CDR2 SVGAGI, per germline. The CDR3 covers 20 residues. The CDR3 here is CASSYSWVLAGESSYNEQFF. Here the CDR3 DNA reads TGTGCCAGCAGTTACTCGTGGGTACTAGCGGGGGAAAGCTCCTACAATGAGCAGTTCTTC.

The chain joins TRBV2 to TRBJ1-1, with no clear D. V was trimmed by 2 bases and J by 1 base, leaving 17 bases between them. In germline, CDR1 is SNHLY, CDR2 FYNNEI. The length of the CDR3 is 17 residues. CDR3 residues: CASSESEGFRGNTEAFF. The DNA for the CDR3 is TGTGCCAGCAGTGAATCGGAAGGGTTCCGGGGGAACACTGAAGCTTTCTTT.

The chain has TRBV27 and TRBJ2-7; 12 nucleotides align to TRBD2. The CDR3 runs to 15 residues. With 2 bases clipped from V and 6 bases from J, the junction kept 5 bases outside the gene matches. Germline V gene lookup returns CDR1 MNHEY and CDR2 SMNVEV (reference sequence). CDR3: CASSLLAGGPREQYF. The CDR3 bases are TGTGCCAGCAGTTTACTAGCGGGGGGGCCGCGCGAGCAGTACTTC.

This clonotype was seen at least ten times. The germline gene is not matched at one end of the junction; a read error may be the cause. The J gene is TRBJ1-5, the V gene TRBV5-1; D gene ambiguous. In germline, CDR1 is SGHRS, CDR2 YFSETQ. The CDR3 runs to 13 residues. CDR3 protein: CASSRDLNQPQHF. DNA of the CDR3: TGTGCCAGCAGCCGCGATTTGAATCAGCCCCAGCATTTT.

CDR3 bases: TGCAGTGCTAGTCGGTTATATCAGCCCCAGCATTTT. It specifies CSASRLYQPQHF. The genes are TRBV20-1 and TRBJ1-5; D remains ambiguous. The CDR3 is 12 residues long. Trimming cost V 3 bases and J 5 bases, with 8 bases left between them. CDR1 is DFQATT and CDR2 is SNEGSKA in the germline V gene (reference sequence).

V usage is TRBV4-3 and J usage is TRBJ1-4, with TRBD1 identical over 10 bases. The CDR3 is 15 amino acids. From germline, CDR1 is LGHNA and CDR2 YSLEER. Trimming cost V 4 bases and J 8 bases; bases outside gene matches: 7. CDR3 loop: CASSRTGTGDEKLFF. In DNA form, the CDR3 reads TGCGCCAGCAGCCGAACCGGGACAGGGGACGAAAAACTGTTTTTT.

This sequence joins TRBV4-3 and TRBJ1-2; D is unclear. CDR1 is LGHNA, CDR2 YSLEER, per germline. This CDR3 has 16 residues. With 0 bases removed from V and 4 bases from J, the gap between germline ends came to 15 bases. For the CDR3, the DNA is TGCGCCAGCAGCCAAGATTCACCCGAGGTCGCCTATGGCTACACCTTC. It yields the protein CASSQDSPEVAYGYTF.

This chain uses TRBV7-2 with TRBJ2-1; D remains unclear. Germline CDR1 and CDR2: SGHTA and FQGNSA. The length of the CDR3 is 16 residues. V was clipped by 4 bases and J by 2 bases, with 15 bases between them. The CDR3 DNA follows: TGTGCCAGCAGCTCGAACCATGGGAACCCCTACAATGAGCAGTTCTTC. Translation: CASSSNHGNPYNEQFF.

This clonotype was observed once. CDR3 nucleotides: TGCAGTGCTAGAGCGACAGGGGCGATCGGGGCTTTCTTT. Translated, it gives CSARATGAIGAFF. This rearrangement joins TRBV20-1 to TRBJ1-1; 8 bases map to TRBD1. There are 13 residues in the CDR3. The germline CDR1 and CDR2 sequences are DFQATT and SNEGSKA (reference sequence). V lost 1 base, J lost 11 bases, and 9 bases stayed unmatched.

The chain carries TRBV5-5 and TRBJ1-5; D is unresolved. The CDR3 spans 14 residues. Germline values: CDR1 SGHKS, CDR2 YYEKEE (reference sequence). Trimming shortened V by 0 bases and J by 3 bases, and 7 bases separated the two germline ends. CDR3: CASSLVQVNQPQHF. In DNA, the CDR3 is TGTGCCAGCAGCTTGGTTCAAGTCAATCAGCCCCAGCATTTT.

The chain uses TRBV27 and TRBJ2-1, with 11 nucleotides matching TRBD2. V shed 5 bases and J 7 bases; nucleotides not matched to a gene: 16. CDR3 length: 18 residues. Germline V gives CDR1 MNHEY, CDR2 SMNVEV (reference sequence). The CDR3 DNA is TGTGCCAGCAGTCAACTAGCGGGGGCCCTTCGGGTCCTGAATGAGCAGTTCTTC. This translates into CASSQLAGALRVLNEQFF.

DNA of the CDR3: TGCGCCAGCAGCCAAGAAACAGGGTTCTACGAGCAGTACTTC. Amino acids: CASSQETGFYEQYF. The rearrangement uses TRBV4-3 and TRBJ2-7; perhaps TRBD1 as D (6 bases). Trimming pared 0 bases from V and 3 bases from J, leaving 9 bases between. The length of the CDR3 is 14 residues. The germline CDR1 and CDR2 sequences are LGHNA and YSLEER.

This clonotype turned up a few times. The rearrangement links TRBV6-2 or TRBV6-3 to TRBJ1-2; no definite D call. Germline CDR1 and CDR2: MNHEY and SVGEGT. CDR3 length: 13 amino acids. The V end was cut by 6 bases, the J end by 3 bases, with 11 bases between. The CDR3 is CASSSTEYYGYTF. CDR3 bases: TGTGCCAGCAGCTCCACAGAGTACTATGGCTACACCTTC.

This clonotype was found many times. The V gene is TRBV4-3, the J gene TRBJ2-6; D possibly matches TRBD1 or TRBD2 (5 bases each). There are 18 residues in the CDR3. Germline-derived CDR1 and CDR2 are LGHNA and YSLEER. V was clipped by 0 bases and J by 0 bases, with 12 bases between them. The CDR3 nucleotides are TGCGCCAGCAGCCAAGAGGGTAGAGGGGTCTCTGGGGCCAACGTCCTGACTTTC. This encodes CASSQEGRGVSGANVLTF.

CDR3 in amino acids: CASSTRRGLNFMTDTQYF. In DNA, the CDR3 is TGTGCCAGCAGCACCCGGCGGGGGCTAAACTTCATGACAGATACGCAGTATTTT. The V gene is TRBV28, the J gene TRBJ2-3; D possibly corresponds to TRBD2 (7 bases). The CDR3 has 18 amino acids. CDR1 MDHEN and CDR2 SYDVKM come from the germline V gene. V dropped 6 bases and J dropped 3 bases, with 25 bases sitting between them.

This clonotype has just one count. The chain employs TRBV10-3 and TRBJ2-1; 16 bases match TRBD2. Trimming cost V 6 bases and J 8 bases; bases outside gene matches: 13. This CDR3 comprises 18 residues. The germline V gene has CDR1 ENHRY and CDR2 SYGVKD. The CDR3 protein is CAIRETGTSGGALDEQFF. The CDR3 coding sequence is TGTGCCATCAGGGAAACCGGGACTAGCGGGGGGGCACTGGATGAGCAGTTCTTC.

This clonotype showed up just once. A much larger clone differs by one base, so this may be a read error. CDR3 residues: CGVTDQGAEYF. The CDR3 DNA sequence: TGCGGCGTTACCGATCAGGGGGCGGAGTACTTC. This rearrangement joins TRBV29-1 to TRBJ2-7; 8 bases map to TRBD1. CDR3 length: 11 residues. Germline loops: CDR1 SQVTM, CDR2 ANQGSEA.

J is TRBJ2-3 and V is TRBV28; perhaps D is TRBD1 or TRBD2 (5 bases each). Trimming removed 2 bases at V and 2 bases at J, with 20 bases between. Germline CDR1 is MDHEN and CDR2 is SYDVKM. The CDR3 contains 18 residues. DNA for the CDR3: TGTGCCAGCAGTTTAAGGGGACCCGGGGCAGAGCCCACAGATACGCAGTATTTT. Translated: CASSLRGPGAEPTDTQYF.

A few counts support this clonotype. V and J are TRBV6-1 and TRBJ2-3; 7 bases align to TRBD2. The J segment lost 0 bases and the V segment lost 8 bases, leaving 8 bases of the junction unmatched. Germline V gene lookup returns CDR1 MNHNS and CDR2 SASEGT. The CDR3 is made up of 15 amino acids. CDR3 in DNA: TGTGCCAGCGAAGGTTCGGGGGGAAGCACAGATACGCAGTATTTT. Translated: CASEGSGGSTDTQYF.

This clonotype was seen ten or more times. The V and J genes are TRBV9 and TRBJ2-3; 8 positions match TRBD1. V trimming: 4 bases; J trimming: 5 bases; junction bases outside the gene matches: 6. Per the germline V gene, CDR1 is SGDLS and CDR2 is YYNGEE. The length of the CDR3 is 14 residues. The CDR3 nucleotides read TGTGCCAGCAGCAAAGACAGGGGAGGAGATACGCAGTATTTT. Protein product: CASSKDRGGDTQYF.

This clonotype was observed once. V usage is TRBV6-6 and J usage is TRBJ2-3, with D perhaps TRBD2 (5 bases). Trimming shortened V by 6 bases and J by 3 bases, and 19 bases separated the two germline ends. The CDR3 extends over 16 amino acids. Germline CDR1 reads MNHNY; CDR2 reads SVGAGI (reference sequence). The CDR3 reads CASSYGRGLGTDTQYF. CDR3 DNA sequence: TGTGCCAGCAGCTACGGTAGAGGGTTAGGGACAGATACGCAGTATTTT.

This clonotype was detected a few times. The chain combines TRBV7-2 with TRBJ1-5; D not certain. With 0 bases removed from V and 6 bases from J, the gap between germline ends came to 12 bases. CDR3 length: 15 residues. Germline-derived CDR1 and CDR2 are SGHTA and FQGNSA. The CDR3 region is CASSLALGAAQPQHF. CDR3 DNA sequence: TGTGCCAGCAGCTTAGCACTGGGTGCGGCTCAGCCCCAGCATTTT.

CDR3 nucleotide sequence: TGTGCCAGCAGCTTTAACCCGACAGGGGATTTGGGCACAGATACGCAGTATTTT. Translating gives CASSFNPTGDLGTDTQYF. The V and J genes are TRBV7-2 and TRBJ2-3; 8 nucleotides line up with TRBD1. J lost 1 base, V lost 3 bases, and 12 bases had no gene match. CDR3 length: 18 residues. CDR1 and CDR2 from the germline V gene are SGHTA and FQGNSA.

This clonotype was found a few times. The chain is built from TRBV4-2 and TRBJ2-3; 8 bases line up with TRBD2. The junction had 9 bases not matched to a gene; V was cut back by 0 bases and J by 7 bases. The CDR3 is 16 residues long. Germline CDR1 is LGHNA and CDR2 is YNFKEQ. CDR3 DNA sequence: TGTGCCAGCAGCCAAGATATGGGGCGGGGGGCTTATACGCAGTATTTT. Its protein is CASSQDMGRGAYTQYF.

The chain links TRBV29-1 to TRBJ2-5, with 7 bases identical to TRBD1. The DNA end is more similar to TRBJ2-7, so the J call may be wrong. Per the germline V gene, CDR1 is SQVTM and CDR2 is ANQGSEA. CDR3 length: 16 amino acids. CDR3 amino acids: CSVERGVQGSGYEQYF. The CDR3 DNA reads as TGCAGCGTTGAAAGAGGGGTACAGGGGTCGGGCTACGAGCAGTACTTC.

The chain employs TRBV11-1 and TRBJ1-2; 7 bases align to TRBD1. The CDR3 consists of 13 residues. Trimming at V came to 2 bases and at J to 8 bases, leaving 5 bases not matched to a gene. Germline CDR1 is SGHAT and CDR2 is FQDESV (reference sequence). CDR3 residues: CASSLRGLIGYTF. In nucleotides, the CDR3 is TGTGCCAGCAGCTTAAGGGGGCTAATCGGCTACACCTTC.

This clonotype was counted many times. This chain connects TRBV29-1 to TRBJ2-7; D remains ambiguous. V was trimmed by 0 bases and J by 3 bases, leaving 6 bases between them. Germline values: CDR1 SQVTM, CDR2 ANQGSEA. The CDR3 totals 12 residues. DNA of the CDR3: TGCAGCGTTGAAGATCGTGACTACGAGCAGTACTTC. It translates to CSVEDRDYEQYF.

The chain carries TRBV12-3 or TRBV12-4 and TRBJ2-4; 7 nucleotides agree with TRBD1. TRBJ2-7 explains the end of the DNA better; the J call may be wrong. This CDR3 spans 14 amino acids. The CDR3 reads CAGTPNRGSYEQYF. The CDR3 DNA reads TGTGCCGGCACTCCGAACAGGGGCTCCTACGAGCAGTACTTC.

This clonotype was observed a few times. This chain uses TRBV13 with TRBJ2-3; TRBD2 agrees at 7 bases. The CDR3 is made up of 16 amino acids. Trimming removed 2 bases from V and 2 bases from J; junction bases left unmatched: 7. CDR1 is PRHDT and CDR2 is FYEKMQ in the germline V gene (reference sequence). The CDR3 DNA is TGTGCCAGCAGCTTAAGGGGACTAAGGGTCACAGATACGCAGTATTTT. It encodes CASSLRGLRVTDTQYF. The whole variable domain, remainder taken from reference TRBV13 and TRBJ2-3, is AAGVIQSPRHLIKEKRETATLKCYPIPRHDTVYWYQQGPGQDPQFLISFYEKMQSDKGSIPDRFSAQQFSDYHSELNMSSLELGDSALYFCASSLRGLRVTDTQYFGPGTRLTVL.

A few counts support this clonotype. The rearrangement uses TRBV9 and TRBJ1-2; the match to TRBD1 covers 11 bases. The CDR3 spans 15 residues. Germline V gene lookup returns CDR1 SGDLS and CDR2 YYNGEE. V shed 0 bases and J 8 bases; nucleotides not matched to a gene: 6. The CDR3 DNA sequence: TGTGCCAGCAGCGTAGGGACAGGGGGCTTAGAAGGCTACACCTTC. Protein product: CASSVGTGGLEGYTF.

This clonotype was seen only a few times. The chain employs TRBV9 and TRBJ1-2; 12 bases map to TRBD1. This CDR3 has 19 residues. V shed 0 bases, J shed 4 bases, and the junction held 13 bases outside the gene matches. The germline V gene encodes CDR1 SGDLS and CDR2 YYNGEE. DNA of the CDR3: TGTGCCAGCAGCGTAGATCCCACCGGGACAGGGGGCGCGGGCTATGGCTACACCTTC. Translating it yields CASSVDPTGTGGAGYGYTF.